The 5 T cell receptor beta chains below were found in one sample sequenced in a study of neurological immune-mediated disorders. TCRdb independently ran MiXCR on the 5' RACE reads; one entry per CDR3 protein. This table has 15,000 to 20,000 distinct CDR3 sequences, around a tenth appearing once. The specimen sequenced was CD8+ T cells from blood. The source of these receptors is a woman in her fifties or sixties in good health.

The chain joins TRBV5-6 to TRBJ2-3; TRBD1 might be the D (6 bases). The CDR3 spans 15 residues. Trimming pared 5 bases from V and 3 bases from J, leaving 16 bases between. Per germline, CDR1 SGHDT and CDR2 YYEEEE. CDR3 in amino acids: CASSLKGGRTDTQYF. The DNA of the CDR3 is TGTGCCAGCAGTTTGAAAGGGGGTCGGACAGATACGCAGTATTTT.

This clonotype was detected many times. The rearrangement uses TRBV27 and TRBJ2-7; 10 bases map to TRBD2. The germline CDR1 and CDR2 sequences are MNHEY and SMNVEV (reference sequence). The CDR3 contains 15 residues. The V segment lost 5 bases and the J segment 3 bases; nucleotides outside the gene matches: 7. CDR3 sequence (DNA): TGTGCCAGCAGTCCTCGGACTAGCGGAGACTACGAGCAGTACTTC. This codes for CASSPRTSGDYEQYF.

This clonotype was observed many times. This rearrangement joins TRBV27 to TRBJ1-6, with a possible D match to TRBD1 (5 bases). This CDR3 is built from 16 residues. Germline assignment: CDR1 MNHEY and CDR2 SMNVEV (reference sequence). The V end lost 6 bases, the J end lost 6 bases, and 18 bases lay between the germline ends. CDR3 region: CASRLGEGMGNSPLHF. The CDR3 DNA follows: TGTGCCAGCAGGCTTGGGGAGGGGATGGGTAATTCACCCCTCCACTTT.

Many counts were recorded for this clonotype. The chain is built from TRBV4-1 and TRBJ1-1, with 8 bases fitting TRBD1. This CDR3 region has 13 residues. The germline CDR1 and CDR2 sequences are MGHRA and YSYEKL. V dropped 4 bases and J dropped 8; count of bases not matched to a gene: 6. In DNA form, the CDR3 reads TGCGCCAGCAGCCTCCCAGGGGGCGACGAAGCTTTCTTT. Translating gives CASSLPGGDEAFF.

This clonotype has ten or more counts. The rearrangement uses TRBV3-1 and TRBJ1-5; D is possibly TRBD1 (5 bases). With 3 bases removed from V and 2 bases from J, the gap between germline ends came to 11 bases. The germline V gene encodes CDR1 LGHDT and CDR2 YNNKEL (reference sequence). The CDR3 loop spans 15 amino acids. In DNA, the CDR3 is TGTGCCAGCAGCCAGAGTAGGGGTGGCAATCAGCCCCAGCATTTT. Its protein product is CASSQSRGGNQPQHF.